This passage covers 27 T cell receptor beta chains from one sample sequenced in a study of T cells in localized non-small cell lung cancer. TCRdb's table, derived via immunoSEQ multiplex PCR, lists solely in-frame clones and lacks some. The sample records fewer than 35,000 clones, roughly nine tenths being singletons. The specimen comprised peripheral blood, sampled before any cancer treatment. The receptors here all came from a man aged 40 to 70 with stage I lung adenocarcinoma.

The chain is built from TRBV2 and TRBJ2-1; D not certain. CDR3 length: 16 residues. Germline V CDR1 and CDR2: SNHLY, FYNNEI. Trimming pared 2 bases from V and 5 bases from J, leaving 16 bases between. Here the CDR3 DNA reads TGTGCCAGCAGTGAATTCTTCGGCCCTCCTAACAATGAGCAGTTCTTC. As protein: CASSEFFGPPNNEQFF.

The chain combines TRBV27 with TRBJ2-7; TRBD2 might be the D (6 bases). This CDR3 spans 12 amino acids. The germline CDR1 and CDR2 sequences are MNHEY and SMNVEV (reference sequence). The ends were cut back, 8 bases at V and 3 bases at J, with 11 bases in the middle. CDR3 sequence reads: CASGPGDYEQYF. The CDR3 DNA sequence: TGTGCCAGCGGGCCGGGGGACTACGAGCAGTACTTC.

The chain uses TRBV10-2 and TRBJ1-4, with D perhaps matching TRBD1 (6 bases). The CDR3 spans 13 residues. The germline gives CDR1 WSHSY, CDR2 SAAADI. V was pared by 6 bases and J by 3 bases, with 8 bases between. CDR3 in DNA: TGCGCCAGCAGACGGGGGCCTAATGAAAAACTGTTTTTT. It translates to CASRRGPNEKLFF.

The CDR3 sequence is CASRLGKGYYNSPLHF. The CDR3 region has the DNA TGTGCCAGTAGACTTGGCAAGGGGTACTATAATTCACCCCTCCACTTT. The J gene is TRBJ1-6, the V gene TRBV19; a possible D gene is TRBD1 (5 bases). Between the trimmed V and J ends, which lost 6 bases and 3 bases, there was a span of 15 bases. The CDR3 has 16 amino acids. Germline CDR1 reads LNHDA; CDR2 reads SQIVND (reference sequence).

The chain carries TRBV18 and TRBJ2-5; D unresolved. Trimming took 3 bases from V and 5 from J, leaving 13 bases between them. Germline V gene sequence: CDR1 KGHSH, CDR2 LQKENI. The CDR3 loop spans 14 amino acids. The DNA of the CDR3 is TGTGCCAGCTCACCGAAACCTCTGGGGGAGACCCAGTACTTC. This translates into CASSPKPLGETQYF.

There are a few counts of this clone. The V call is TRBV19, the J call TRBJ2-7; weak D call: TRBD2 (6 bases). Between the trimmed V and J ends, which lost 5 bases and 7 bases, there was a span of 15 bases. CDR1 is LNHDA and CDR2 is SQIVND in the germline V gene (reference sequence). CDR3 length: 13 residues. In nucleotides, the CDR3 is TGTGCCAGTAGTGGGGGAGGACACGGGGAGCAGTACTTC. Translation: CASSGGGHGEQYF.

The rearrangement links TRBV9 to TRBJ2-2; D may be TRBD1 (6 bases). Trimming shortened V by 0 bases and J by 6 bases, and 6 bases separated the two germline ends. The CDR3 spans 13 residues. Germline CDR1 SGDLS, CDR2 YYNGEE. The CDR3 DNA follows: TGTGCCAGCAGCGTAGGGACAGCCGGGGAGCTGTTTTTT. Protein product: CASSVGTAGELFF.

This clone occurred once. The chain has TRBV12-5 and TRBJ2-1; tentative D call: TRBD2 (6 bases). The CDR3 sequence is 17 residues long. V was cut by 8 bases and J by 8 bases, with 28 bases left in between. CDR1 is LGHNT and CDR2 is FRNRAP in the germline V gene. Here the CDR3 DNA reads TGTGCTAGTCTTGTGCGGGGCTCCCGTGAGTCGGTCGATGAGCAGTTCTTC. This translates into CASLVRGSRESVDEQFF.

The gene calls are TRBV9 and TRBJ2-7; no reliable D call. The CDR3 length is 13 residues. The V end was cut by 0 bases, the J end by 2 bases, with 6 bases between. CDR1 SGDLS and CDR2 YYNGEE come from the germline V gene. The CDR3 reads CASSVGVTYEQYF. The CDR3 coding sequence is TGTGCCAGCAGCGTAGGGGTAACCTACGAGCAGTACTTC.

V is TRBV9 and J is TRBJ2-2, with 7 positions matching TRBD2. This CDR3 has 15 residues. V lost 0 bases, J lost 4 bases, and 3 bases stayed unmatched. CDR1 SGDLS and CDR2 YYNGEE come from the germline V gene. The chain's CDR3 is CASSVEAGVTGELFF. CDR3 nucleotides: TGTGCCAGCAGCGTAGAGGCGGGGGTCACCGGGGAGCTGTTTTTT.

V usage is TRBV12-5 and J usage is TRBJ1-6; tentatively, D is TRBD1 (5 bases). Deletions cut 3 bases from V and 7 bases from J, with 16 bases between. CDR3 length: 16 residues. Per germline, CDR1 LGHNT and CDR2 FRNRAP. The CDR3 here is CASGFEPGTGNSPLHF. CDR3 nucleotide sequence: TGTGCTAGTGGTTTTGAGCCCGGGACGGGCAATTCACCCCTCCACTTT.

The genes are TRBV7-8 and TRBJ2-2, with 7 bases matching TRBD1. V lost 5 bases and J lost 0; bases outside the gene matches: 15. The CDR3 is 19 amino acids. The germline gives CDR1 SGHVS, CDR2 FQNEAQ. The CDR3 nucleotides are TGTGCCAGCAGCCGTGGGACAGAAACCCAGAAAACGAACACCGGGGAGCTGTTTTTT. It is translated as CASSRGTETQKTNTGELFF. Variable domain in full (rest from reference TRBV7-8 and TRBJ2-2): GAGVSQSPRYKVAKRGQDVALRCDPISGHVSLFWYQQALGQGPEFLTYFQNEAQLDKSGLPSDRFFAERPEGSVSTLKIQRTQQEDSAVYLCASSRGTETQKTNTGELFFGEGSRLTVL.

The CDR3 sequence is CASSFGQRGTDTQYF. In DNA form, the CDR3 reads TGTGCCAGCAGCTTCGGACAGAGAGGCACAGATACGCAGTATTTT. The V and J genes are TRBV5-4 and TRBJ2-3, with D perhaps TRBD1 (6 bases). The CDR3 runs 15 residues. The ends were cut back, 2 bases at V and 1 base at J, with 11 bases in the middle. Germline loops: CDR1 SGHNT, CDR2 YYREEE (reference sequence). The complete variable domain, with remaining parts taken from reference TRBV5-4 and TRBJ2-3, reads ETGVTQSPTHLIKTRGQQVTLRCSSQSGHNTVSWYQQALGQGPQFIFQYYREEENGRGNFPPRFSGLQFPNYSSELNVNALELDDSALYLCASSFGQRGTDTQYFGPGTRLTVL.

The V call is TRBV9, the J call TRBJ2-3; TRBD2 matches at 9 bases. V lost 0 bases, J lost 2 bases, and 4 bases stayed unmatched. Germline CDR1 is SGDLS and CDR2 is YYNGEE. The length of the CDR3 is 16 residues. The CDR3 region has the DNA TGTGCCAGCAGCGTAGAACCTAGCGGGGTCACAGATACGCAGTATTTT. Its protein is CASSVEPSGVTDTQYF.

The CDR3: CASSFLGQGTASTDTQYF. CDR3 in DNA: TGTGCCAGCAGTTTTCTTGGACAGGGGACCGCGAGCACAGATACGCAGTATTTT. The chain employs TRBV27 and TRBJ2-3; TRBD1 aligns across 9 bases. The CDR3 has 18 amino acids. From germline, CDR1 is MNHEY and CDR2 SMNVEV (reference sequence). The V and J ends lost 3 bases and 0 bases, in that order; junction bases with no gene match: 10.

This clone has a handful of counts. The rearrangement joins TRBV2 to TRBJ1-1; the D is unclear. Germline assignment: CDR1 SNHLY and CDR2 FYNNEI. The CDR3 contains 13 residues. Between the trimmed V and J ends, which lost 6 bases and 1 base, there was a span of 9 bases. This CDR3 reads CASRGTANTEAFF. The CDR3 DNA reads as TGTGCCAGCAGAGGCACAGCGAACACTGAAGCTTTCTTT.

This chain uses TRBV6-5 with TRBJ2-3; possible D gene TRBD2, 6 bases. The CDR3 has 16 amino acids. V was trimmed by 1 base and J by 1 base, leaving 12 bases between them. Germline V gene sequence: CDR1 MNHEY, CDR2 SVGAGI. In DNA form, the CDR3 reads TGTGCCAGCAGTTACTTGCGGGGCAGGCGCACAGATACGCAGTATTTT. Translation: CASSYLRGRRTDTQYF.

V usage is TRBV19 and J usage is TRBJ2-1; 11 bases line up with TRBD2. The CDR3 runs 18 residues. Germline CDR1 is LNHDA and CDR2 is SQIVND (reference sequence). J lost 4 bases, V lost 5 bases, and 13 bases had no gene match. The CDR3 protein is CASSVLNLAGGGYNEQFF. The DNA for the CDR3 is TGTGCCAGTAGTGTATTAAACCTAGCGGGGGGCGGGTACAATGAGCAGTTCTTC.

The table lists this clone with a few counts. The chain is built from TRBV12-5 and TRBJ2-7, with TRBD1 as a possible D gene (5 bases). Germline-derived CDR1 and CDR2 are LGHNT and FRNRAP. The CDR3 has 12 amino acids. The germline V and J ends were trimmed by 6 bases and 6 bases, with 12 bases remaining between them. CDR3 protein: CASGQGLGEQYF. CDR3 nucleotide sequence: TGTGCTAGTGGCCAGGGCCTTGGCGAGCAGTACTTC. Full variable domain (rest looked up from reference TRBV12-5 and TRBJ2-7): DARVTQTPRHKVTEMGQEVTMRCQPILGHNTVFWYRQTMMQGLELLAYFRNRAPLDDSGMPKDRFSAEMPDATLATLKIQPSEPRDSAVYFCASGQGLGEQYFGPGTRLTVT.

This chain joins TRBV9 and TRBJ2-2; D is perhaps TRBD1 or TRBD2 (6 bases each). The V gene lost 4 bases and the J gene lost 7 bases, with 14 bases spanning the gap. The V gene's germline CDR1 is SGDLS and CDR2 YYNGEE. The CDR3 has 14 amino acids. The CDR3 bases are TGTGCCAGCAGCACTACAGGGACTGACGGGGAGCTGTTTTTT. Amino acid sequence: CASSTTGTDGELFF. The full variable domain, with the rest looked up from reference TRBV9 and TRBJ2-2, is DSGVTQTPKHLITATGQRVTLRCSPRSGDLSVYWYQQSLDQGLQFLIQYYNGEERAKGNILERFSAQQFPDLHSELNLSSLELGDSALYFCASSTTGTDGELFFGEGSRLTVL.

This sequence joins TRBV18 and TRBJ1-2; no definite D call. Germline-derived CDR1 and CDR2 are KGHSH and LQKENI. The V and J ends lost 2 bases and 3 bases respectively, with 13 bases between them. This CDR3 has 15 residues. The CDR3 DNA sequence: TGTGCCAGCTCACCAGGGAGGCGGCTCGACTATGGCTACACCTTC. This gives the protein CASSPGRRLDYGYTF.

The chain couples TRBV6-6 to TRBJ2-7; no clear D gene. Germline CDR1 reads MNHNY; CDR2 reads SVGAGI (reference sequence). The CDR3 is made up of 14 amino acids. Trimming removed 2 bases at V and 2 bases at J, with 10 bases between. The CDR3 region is CASSYGPETYEQYF. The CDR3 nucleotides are TGTGCCAGCAGTTACGGGCCGGAAACCTACGAGCAGTACTTC.

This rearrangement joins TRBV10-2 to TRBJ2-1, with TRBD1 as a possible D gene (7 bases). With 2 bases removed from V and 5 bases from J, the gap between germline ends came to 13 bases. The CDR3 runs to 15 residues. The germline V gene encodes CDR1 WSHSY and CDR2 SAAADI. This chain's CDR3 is CASSETAGQNNEQFF. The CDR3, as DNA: TGCGCCAGCAGTGAGACGGCGGGACAGAACAATGAGCAGTTCTTC.

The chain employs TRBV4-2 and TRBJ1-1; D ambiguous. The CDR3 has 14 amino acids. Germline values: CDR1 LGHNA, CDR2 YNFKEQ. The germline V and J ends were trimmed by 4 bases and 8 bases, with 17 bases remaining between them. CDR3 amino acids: CASSREARGEEAFF. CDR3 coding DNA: TGTGCCAGCAGCCGAGAGGCACGGGGAGAAGAAGCTTTCTTT.

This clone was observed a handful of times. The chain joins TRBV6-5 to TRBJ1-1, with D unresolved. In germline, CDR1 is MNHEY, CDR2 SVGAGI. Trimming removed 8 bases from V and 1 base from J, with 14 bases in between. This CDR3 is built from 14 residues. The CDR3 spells CASRPTLGNTEAFF. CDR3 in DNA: TGTGCCAGCCGTCCAACATTGGGGAACACTGAAGCTTTCTTT.

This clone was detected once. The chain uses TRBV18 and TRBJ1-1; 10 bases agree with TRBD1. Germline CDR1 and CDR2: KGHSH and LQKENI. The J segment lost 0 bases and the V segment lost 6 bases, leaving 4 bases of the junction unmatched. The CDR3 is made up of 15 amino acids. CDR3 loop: CASSLGQGVNTEAFF. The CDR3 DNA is TGTGCCAGCTCGCTCGGACAGGGGGTGAACACTGAAGCTTTCTTT.

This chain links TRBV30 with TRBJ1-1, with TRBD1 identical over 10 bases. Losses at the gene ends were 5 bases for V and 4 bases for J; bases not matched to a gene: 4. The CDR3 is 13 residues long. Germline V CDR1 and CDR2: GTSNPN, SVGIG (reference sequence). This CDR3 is CAWRGQGTTEAFF. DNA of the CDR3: TGTGCCTGGCGGGGACAGGGGACCACTGAAGCTTTCTTT.